A single sample gave rise to the 26 T cell receptor beta chains below, sequenced in a study of T cell changes during pregnancy in multiple sclerosis. This table comes from immunoSEQ multiplex PCR, and its TCRdb copy is limited to in-frame clones, with some not included. This sample has 35,000 to 45,000 clones; about nine tenths occur once, and the top ten carry roughly 1.8%. The sequencing used CD4+ T cells from peripheral blood mononuclear cells, collected after pregnancy. The source is a female donor in good health, enrolled as a control in a pregnancy study.

This clone showed up just a few times. This chain joins TRBV9 and TRBJ1-1, with a possible D match to TRBD1 (6 bases). The CDR3 consists of 14 residues. Trimming removed 0 bases from V and 5 bases from J, with 11 bases in between. Germline CDR1 SGDLS, CDR2 YYNGEE. The CDR3 bases are TGTGCCAGCAGCGTAGACCAGGGGATGACTGAAGCTTTCTTT. Translated: CASSVDQGMTEAFF.

This clone was seen once. The CDR3 DNA sequence: TGTGCCAGTAGTATAAGTGCAGTGAACTATGGCTACACCTTC. Encoded protein: CASSISAVNYGYTF. V and J are TRBV19 and TRBJ1-2; no clear D gene. Per germline, CDR1 LNHDA and CDR2 SQIVND (reference sequence). Between the trimmed V and J ends, which lost 2 bases and 2 bases, there was a span of 9 bases. This CDR3 is 14 amino acids long.

For the CDR3, the DNA is TGTGCCAGCAGCGTGGCCGGGACTAGCGGGAGAAATGAGCAGTTCTTC. Translation gives CASSVAGTSGRNEQFF. The chain carries TRBV7-2 and TRBJ2-1; TRBD2 aligns across 14 bases. The V gene's germline CDR1 is SGHTA and CDR2 FQGNSA. Trimming at V came to 5 bases and at J to 7 bases, leaving 7 bases not matched to a gene. The CDR3 extends over 16 amino acids.

The gene calls are TRBV19 and TRBJ2-7, with TRBD2 identical over 7 bases. J was trimmed by 6 bases and V by 6 bases; bases with no gene match: 8. Germline V gene sequence: CDR1 LNHDA, CDR2 SQIVND (reference sequence). The CDR3 has 13 residues. DNA of the CDR3: TGTGCCAGTAGCGATGTGGGAGGGGCCGAGCAGTACTTC. Protein sequence: CASSDVGGAEQYF.

The rearrangement joins TRBV27 to TRBJ2-7, with D perhaps matching TRBD1 (6 bases). The V and J ends lost 5 bases and 4 bases respectively, with 24 bases between them. The germline gives CDR1 MNHEY, CDR2 SMNVEV (reference sequence). The CDR3 runs to 17 residues. The CDR3 reads CASSTQTGQKIPYEQYF. The CDR3 bases are TGTGCCAGCAGTACTCAAACAGGGCAGAAAATTCCTTACGAGCAGTACTTC.

The chain joins TRBV19 to TRBJ1-1; D is unresolved. V was cut by 5 bases and J by 2 bases, with 24 bases left in between. CDR3 size: 18 residues. Germline V CDR1 and CDR2: LNHDA, SQIVND (reference sequence). CDR3: CASSLKSLVEWANTEAFF. As DNA, the CDR3 is TGTGCCAGTAGTTTAAAGTCTCTCGTTGAGTGGGCAAACACTGAAGCTTTCTTT.

In its sample, this clone was seen once. The chain recombines TRBV15 with TRBJ2-1, with D maybe TRBD1 (6 bases). V dropped 3 bases and J dropped 2 bases, with 11 bases sitting between them. The CDR3 has 15 amino acids. Germline CDR1 and CDR2: LNHNV and YYDKDF (reference sequence). The CDR3 region has the DNA TGTGCCACCAGCAGGGCCGGGACAACCTACAATGAGCAGTTCTTC. This translates into CATSRAGTTYNEQFF.

The chain uses TRBV25-1 and TRBJ2-5, with 8 bases aligning to TRBD1. Germline V CDR1 and CDR2: MGHDK, SYGVNS. V shed 3 bases and J 5 bases; nucleotides not matched to a gene: 11. CDR3 size: 16 residues. CDR3 residues: CASSDPRQGNLETQYF. The CDR3 DNA reads as TGTGCCAGCAGTGACCCGAGACAGGGGAATTTGGAGACCCAGTACTTC.

The V and J genes are TRBV5-4 and TRBJ1-4, with 7 bases fitting TRBD1. Per the germline V gene, CDR1 is SGHNT and CDR2 is YYREEE (reference sequence). The CDR3 is made up of 14 amino acids. V dropped 4 bases and J dropped 4; count of bases not matched to a gene: 4. CDR3 DNA: TGTGCCAGCAGCATAGGGACAGTTAATGAAAAACTGTTTTTT. Its translation: CASSIGTVNEKLFF.

The chain carries TRBV5-1 and TRBJ2-5, with 11 bases that match TRBD2. CDR1 and CDR2 from the germline V gene are SGHRS and YFSETQ. This CDR3 has 14 amino acids. The junction had 3 bases not matched to a gene; V was cut back by 4 bases and J by 4 bases. The CDR3 nucleotides read TGCGCCAGCAGCCTCCTAGCGGGGGGAGAGACCCAGTACTTC. It translates to CASSLLAGGETQYF.

This chain connects TRBV9 to TRBJ2-7; TRBD2 matches 9 bases. Germline CDR1 and CDR2: SGDLS and YYNGEE. There are 17 residues in the CDR3. J was trimmed by 6 bases and V by 0 bases; bases with no gene match: 13. The CDR3 is CASSVATGSGRMFEQYF. CDR3 nucleotides: TGTGCCAGCAGCGTAGCTACGGGGAGCGGGAGGATGTTCGAGCAGTACTTC.

The gene calls are TRBV5-1 and TRBJ2-3; the match to TRBD1 covers 7 bases. V lost 4 bases to trimming and J lost 4 bases; unmatched junction nucleotides: 6. The CDR3 runs to 14 residues. Germline V gives CDR1 SGHRS, CDR2 YFSETQ. The CDR3: CASSLGQVADTQYF. In DNA form, the CDR3 reads TGCGCCAGCAGCCTTGGACAGGTAGCAGATACGCAGTATTTT.

The rearrangement links TRBV18 to TRBJ2-2, with 11 nucleotides matching TRBD2. Unmatched junction bases numbered 3, after V lost 3 bases and J lost 0 bases. The CDR3 extends over 17 amino acids. Germline loops: CDR1 KGHSH, CDR2 LQKENI. CDR3 region: CASSPRTSGSNTGELFF. CDR3 coding DNA: TGTGCCAGCTCACCGAGGACTAGCGGGTCGAACACCGGGGAGCTGTTTTTT.

Only one count was recorded for this clone. This chain joins TRBV5-1 and TRBJ2-7; possible D gene TRBD1, 5 bases. V lost 0 bases, J lost 1 base, and 8 bases lay in between. CDR3 length equals 14 residues. Germline V gene data show CDR1 as SGHRS and CDR2 as YFSETQ. The CDR3 DNA sequence: TGCGCCAGCAGCTTGGTCAAGGGGTCCTACGAGCAGTACTTC. Its translation is CASSLVKGSYEQYF. The variable domain in full, with the rest retrieved from reference TRBV5-1 and TRBJ2-7, is KAGVTQTPRYLIKTRGQQVTLSCSPISGHRSVSWYQQTPGQGLQFLFEYFSETQRNKGNFPGRFSGRQFSNSRSEMNVSTLELGDSALYLCASSLVKGSYEQYFGPGTRLTVT.

The rearrangement joins TRBV7-6 to TRBJ2-2, with D maybe TRBD1 (6 bases). The V end was cut by 3 bases, the J end by 7 bases, with 15 bases between. The CDR3 is 15 amino acids. From germline, CDR1 is SGHVS and CDR2 FNYEAQ. CDR3 in DNA: TGTGCCAGCAGCTTGAGACCTCAGGGGTTCGGGGAGCTGTTTTTT. Translation gives CASSLRPQGFGELFF.

This clone occurred once. The gene calls are TRBV30 and TRBJ1-5, with 7 bases aligning to TRBD1. After removal of 8 bases from V and 3 bases from J, the junction contained 7 bases not matched to a gene. CDR3 size: 13 residues. Germline-derived CDR1 and CDR2 are GTSNPN and SVGIG (reference sequence). The CDR3 DNA reads TGTGCCGTTCGACAGGGTTACAATCAGCCCCAGCATTTT. The encoded protein is CAVRQGYNQPQHF.

The chain has TRBV4-2 and TRBJ2-3; the D gene is possibly TRBD2 (6 bases). This CDR3 is built from 15 residues. Looked up from germline, CDR1 is LGHNA and CDR2 is YNFKEQ. V gave up 4 bases and J gave up 1 base, with 12 bases separating them. CDR3 DNA: TGTGCCAGCAGCCGGGGGGTGGCCCGCACAGATACGCAGTATTTT. It encodes CASSRGVARTDTQYF.

The V gene is TRBV5-8, the J gene TRBJ2-5, with 8 bases lining up with TRBD1. This CDR3 is built from 14 residues. Trimming at V came to 4 bases and at J to 5 bases, leaving 7 bases not matched to a gene. The germline CDR1 and CDR2 sequences are SGHTS and YDEGEE. The CDR3 loop reads CASSRTNRGETQYF. The CDR3 coding sequence is TGTGCCAGCAGCCGAACGAACAGGGGGGAGACCCAGTACTTC.

The V call is TRBV28, the J call TRBJ1-6; D is unresolved. Per germline, CDR1 MDHEN and CDR2 SYDVKM. The CDR3 is 15 residues long. V lost 6 bases to trimming and J lost 0 bases, with 9 bases between them. CDR3 coding DNA: TGTGCCAGCAGAGCTCAAAGCTCCTATAATTCACCCCTCCACTTT. Its protein product is CASRAQSSYNSPLHF.

This rearrangement joins TRBV7-9 to TRBJ2-3, with 12 bases that match TRBD2. This CDR3 has 16 residues. Trimming at V came to 4 bases and at J to 6 bases, leaving 8 bases not matched to a gene. CDR1 is SEHNR, CDR2 FQNEAQ, per germline (reference sequence). As DNA, the CDR3 is TGTGCCAGCAGCTCTACTAGCGGGGGGACCGGGGATACGCAGTATTTT. Protein: CASSSTSGGTGDTQYF.

The chain is built from TRBV15 and TRBJ1-4; D may be TRBD1 (6 bases). The ends were cut back, 0 bases at V and 7 bases at J, with 12 bases in the middle. The length of the CDR3 is 15 residues. Germline V gene lookup returns CDR1 LNHNV and CDR2 YYDKDF (reference sequence). CDR3 nucleotide sequence: TGTGCCACCAGCAGAGACGGACAGCTATTTGAAAAACTGTTTTTT. Protein sequence: CATSRDGQLFEKLFF.

The chain uses TRBV28 and TRBJ1-4; no reliable D call. This CDR3 contains 14 residues. With 3 bases removed from V and 5 bases from J, the gap between germline ends came to 10 bases. Looked up from germline, CDR1 is MDHEN and CDR2 is SYDVKM. The CDR3 bases are TGTGCCAGCAGTTTGCCCGGGTTCAATGAAAAACTGTTTTTT. This codes for CASSLPGFNEKLFF. Together with reference TRBV28 and TRBJ1-4, the CDR3 gives the full variable domain: DVKVTQSSRYLVKRTGEKVFLECVQDMDHENMFWYRQDPGLGLRLIYFSYDVKMKEKGDIPEGYSVSREKKERFSLILESASTNQTSMYLCASSLPGFNEKLFFGSGTQLSVL.

The chain employs TRBV7-2 and TRBJ2-7; perhaps TRBD1 as D (6 bases). This CDR3 is 15 amino acids long. Germline V CDR1 and CDR2: SGHTA, FQGNSA. Trimming removed 5 bases from V and 3 bases from J, with 17 bases in between. DNA for the CDR3: TGTGCCAGCAGCGAAAGAACCGGACAGCTCTACGAGCAGTACTTC. Its translation: CASSERTGQLYEQYF.

The chain carries TRBV6-5 and TRBJ1-4; the match to TRBD1 covers 9 bases. Trimming cost V 7 bases and J 10 bases; bases outside gene matches: 7. CDR1 MNHEY and CDR2 SVGAGI come from the germline V gene. CDR3 length equals 13 residues. This CDR3 is CASNPGQGGKLFF. CDR3 nucleotides: TGTGCCAGCAATCCGGGACAGGGCGGAAAACTGTTTTTT.

The table lists this clone with a count of one. The V call is TRBV6-5, the J call TRBJ2-2, with D unresolved. This CDR3 is 15 amino acids long. Germline V CDR1 and CDR2: MNHEY, SVGAGI. Trimming took off 4 bases at V and 0 bases at J, with 9 bases between the two ends. The CDR3 loop reads CASSLANSNTGELFF. As DNA, the CDR3 is TGTGCCAGCAGTTTAGCCAATTCGAACACCGGGGAGCTGTTTTTT.

This CDR3 reads CASSQVSGRLGETQYF. CDR3 in DNA: TGTGCCAGCAGCCAAGTAAGCGGGAGGTTAGGAGAGACCCAGTACTTC. The chain joins TRBV14 to TRBJ2-5; 9 bases are shared with TRBD2. With V trimmed by 1 base and J by 4 bases, 7 bases remained unmatched. The CDR3 is made up of 16 amino acids. In germline, CDR1 is SGHDN, CDR2 FVKESK.